This passage covers 26 T cell receptor beta chains from one sample sequenced in a study of T cell responses to AZD1222 COVID-19 vaccine. The assay was immunoSEQ multiplex PCR, and TCRdb's table has in-frame clones only and misses some. The data contain 99,000 or so clones, 89% of them singletons. The sequences come from peripheral blood, collected 28 days after the second AZD1222 dose. The origin of the receptors is an adult who received the AZD1222 COVID-19 vaccine.

The rearrangement joins TRBV6-5 to TRBJ2-1; 8 positions agree with TRBD1. CDR1 and CDR2 (germline): MNHEY, SVGAGI. V dropped 0 bases and J dropped 1; count of bases not matched to a gene: 2. This CDR3 has 16 residues. The CDR3 sequence: CASSYSWDRSYNEQFF. The CDR3 DNA is TGTGCCAGCAGTTACTCGTGGGACAGGTCCTACAATGAGCAGTTCTTC.

The chain links TRBV18 to TRBJ1-1; D remains ambiguous. The CDR3 is made up of 16 amino acids. V was clipped by 3 bases and J by 4 bases, with 18 bases between them. Germline V gene lookup returns CDR1 KGHSH and CDR2 LQKENI. The CDR3 DNA follows: TGTGCCAGCTCACCGCCCAACGCGGCAGAGGGCACTGAAGCTTTCTTT. Translated, it gives CASSPPNAAEGTEAFF.

The chain is built from TRBV5-6 and TRBJ2-1; D may be TRBD1 or TRBD2 (5 bases each). V shed 1 base and J shed 5 bases, with 13 bases lying between them. This CDR3 spans 15 amino acids. Germline assignment: CDR1 SGHDT and CDR2 YYEEEE. CDR3 loop: CASSLISGSNNEQFF. In DNA, the CDR3 is TGTGCCAGCAGCTTGATTTCAGGGAGTAACAATGAGCAGTTCTTC.

CDR3 loop: CASRGSVGFTEAFF. The CDR3 DNA reads TGTGCCAGCAGGGGCTCAGTGGGGTTCACTGAAGCTTTCTTT. This chain connects TRBV2 to TRBJ1-1; no clear D gene. This CDR3 is built from 14 residues. With 6 bases removed from V and 4 bases from J, the gap between germline ends came to 15 bases. Germline values: CDR1 SNHLY, CDR2 FYNNEI.

The genes are TRBV3-1 (or the pseudogene TRBV3-2) and TRBJ1-3; D gene uncertain. From germline, CDR1 is LGHDT and CDR2 YNNKEL (reference sequence). The CDR3 loop spans 15 amino acids. Trimming removed 4 bases at V and 4 bases at J, with 14 bases between. The CDR3 reads CASSPLGDGGNTIYF. In DNA form, the CDR3 reads TGTGCCAGCAGCCCCCTGGGAGACGGAGGAAACACCATATATTTT.

The chain recombines TRBV5-4 with TRBJ1-1; the D is unclear. This CDR3 region has 15 residues. CDR1 and CDR2 from the germline V gene are SGHNT and YYREEE (reference sequence). V lost 1 base to trimming and J lost 5 bases, with 15 bases between them. This chain's CDR3 is CASSLSTPSQTEAFF. The CDR3 DNA sequence: TGTGCCAGCAGCTTGTCAACGCCTTCTCAGACTGAAGCTTTCTTT.

The genes are TRBV9 and TRBJ2-2, with D unresolved. Germline V gene data show CDR1 as SGDLS and CDR2 as YYNGEE. V was pared by 0 bases and J by 6 bases, with 9 bases between. This CDR3 spans 14 amino acids. CDR3 nucleotide sequence: TGTGCCAGCAGCGTAGGGCAGACCCCCGGGGAGCTGTTTTTT. Its translation is CASSVGQTPGELFF.

The rearrangement joins TRBV5-4 to TRBJ2-7; D might be TRBD1 (6 bases). V was cut by 3 bases and J by 7 bases, with 14 bases left in between. Germline loops: CDR1 SGHNT, CDR2 YYREEE (reference sequence). The CDR3 is made up of 13 amino acids. In DNA form, the CDR3 reads TGTGCCAGCAGCTACGGACAGACTGGGGAGCAGTACTTC. It translates to CASSYGQTGEQYF.

The chain is built from TRBV7-3 and TRBJ2-3; TRBD2 aligns across 9 bases. Germline trimming cut 4 bases from V and 2 bases from J; bases unmatched to any gene: 7. This CDR3 contains 16 residues. Per germline, CDR1 SGHTA and CDR2 FQGTGA. The CDR3 here is CASSSNGLANTDTQYF. The CDR3 nucleotides read TGTGCCAGCAGCTCAAATGGACTAGCGAACACAGATACGCAGTATTTT.

The chain links TRBV25-1 to TRBJ2-7; 7 bases are shared with TRBD2. The J segment lost 3 bases and the V segment lost 2 bases, leaving 4 bases of the junction unmatched. The CDR3 has 14 residues. CDR1 and CDR2 (germline): MGHDK, SYGVNS. CDR3 sequence (DNA): TGTGCCAGCAGTGAAGGGAGGGGCGTCTACGAGCAGTACTTC. As protein: CASSEGRGVYEQYF.

The chain links TRBV7-2 to TRBJ1-2; a possible D gene is TRBD1 (5 bases). The CDR3 loop spans 15 amino acids. V was pared by 5 bases and J by 8 bases, with 21 bases between. Per the germline V gene, CDR1 is SGHTA and CDR2 is FQGNSA. The DNA for the CDR3 is TGTGCCAGCAGCCCAGGAGAACAATGGGGCTTAGGCTACACCTTC. The encoded protein is CASSPGEQWGLGYTF.

The chain couples TRBV5-4 to TRBJ2-3; D is ambiguous. The V gene lost 2 bases and the J gene lost 1 base, with 8 bases spanning the gap. The CDR3 runs 14 residues. Per germline, CDR1 SGHNT and CDR2 YYREEE (reference sequence). The CDR3 reads CASSFKLGTDTQYF. The CDR3 DNA sequence: TGTGCCAGCAGCTTTAAACTTGGCACAGATACGCAGTATTTT.

The chain has TRBV7-2 and TRBJ2-3; maybe TRBD2 (5 bases). The V end was cut by 5 bases, the J end by 6 bases, with 12 bases between. This CDR3 region has 13 residues. Germline V gene sequence: CDR1 SGHTA, CDR2 FQGNSA. The CDR3 sequence: CASSPDWRDTQYF. The CDR3 DNA reads TGTGCCAGCAGCCCTGACTGGAGGGATACGCAGTATTTT.

This clone occurred once. V is TRBV9 and J is TRBJ2-1, with TRBD2 identical over 10 bases. Losses at the gene ends were 4 bases for V and 15 bases for J; bases not matched to a gene: 10. This CDR3 is 13 amino acids long. Germline CDR1 is SGDLS and CDR2 is YYNGEE. The chain's CDR3 is CASSPESGGVPFF. The CDR3 nucleotides are TGTGCCAGCAGCCCTGAAAGCGGGGGGGTTCCGTTCTTC.

The CDR3 nucleotides are TGTGCCAGCTCACCCCTAGGATCCAATGAGCAGTTCTTC. It specifies CASSPLGSNEQFF. The chain couples TRBV18 to TRBJ2-1; no definite D call. The ends were cut back, 3 bases at V and 6 bases at J, with 9 bases in the middle. Germline CDR1 KGHSH, CDR2 LQKENI. The CDR3 loop spans 13 amino acids.

This chain uses TRBV28 with TRBJ2-5, with TRBD1 as a possible D gene (8 bases). Trimming shortened V by 7 bases and J by 5 bases, and 26 bases separated the two germline ends. This CDR3 has 17 residues. Germline CDR1 reads MDHEN; CDR2 reads SYDVKM. As DNA, the CDR3 is TGTGCCAGCACCCCGAGGGGGGGACAGGCCAGGGTGGAGACCCAGTACTTC. Residues: CASTPRGGQARVETQYF.

This clone was recorded only once. The chain carries TRBV28 and TRBJ1-1; D gene ambiguous. Per the germline V gene, CDR1 is MDHEN and CDR2 is SYDVKM. The length of the CDR3 is 14 residues. Trimming took off 6 bases at V and 4 bases at J, with 15 bases between the two ends. As DNA, the CDR3 is TGTGCCAGCAGACCTACCCGCCGGGGCACTGAAGCTTTCTTT. This gives the protein CASRPTRRGTEAFF.

The chain links TRBV9 to TRBJ2-2, with D unresolved. V was pared by 0 bases and J by 0 bases, with 12 bases between. Germline-derived CDR1 and CDR2 are SGDLS and YYNGEE. This CDR3 comprises 17 residues. CDR3 loop: CASSVARTEANTGELFF. The CDR3 nucleotides read TGTGCCAGCAGCGTAGCCAGGACGGAAGCGAACACCGGGGAGCTGTTTTTT.

The chain carries TRBV27 and TRBJ2-1, with D possibly matching TRBD1 (8 bases). Trimming shortened V by 8 bases and J by 0 bases, and 20 bases separated the two germline ends. Germline CDR1 MNHEY, CDR2 SMNVEV (reference sequence). The CDR3 is 17 amino acids. The CDR3 region has the DNA TGTGCCAGCCGCGACAGGGGAGGGTTAAGCTCCTACAATGAGCAGTTCTTC. It yields the protein CASRDRGGLSSYNEQFF.

A few counts support this clone. V is TRBV27 and J is TRBJ1-6; tentatively, D is TRBD1 (5 bases). V lost 5 bases and J lost 6, with 11 bases in between. The CDR3 contains 14 residues. Germline loops: CDR1 MNHEY, CDR2 SMNVEV (reference sequence). CDR3: CASSPGRLNSPLHF. The CDR3 DNA is TGTGCCAGCAGTCCGGGACGGCTTAATTCACCCCTCCACTTT.

This chain uses TRBV28 with TRBJ1-4, with D unresolved. The CDR3 is made up of 12 amino acids. Trimming removed 8 bases from V and 5 bases from J, with 9 bases in between. Germline assignment: CDR1 MDHEN and CDR2 SYDVKM. CDR3: CASEDPNEKLFF. The CDR3 region has the DNA TGTGCCAGCGAGGACCCCAATGAAAAACTGTTTTTT.

This chain joins TRBV5-1 and TRBJ2-7; 9 bases map to TRBD2. The CDR3 sequence is 14 residues long. Germline V gene lookup returns CDR1 SGHRS and CDR2 YFSETQ. The V and J ends lost 4 bases and 4 bases, in that order; junction bases with no gene match: 6. The DNA of the CDR3 is TGCGCCAGCAGCAAACCTAGCGGGATGTACGAGCAGTACTTC. Amino acid sequence: CASSKPSGMYEQYF.

In DNA, the CDR3 is TGTGCCAGCAGTGCGCCGGGACAGGGTGCCAACGTCCTGACTTTC. It yields the protein CASSAPGQGANVLTF. The V and J genes are TRBV25-1 and TRBJ2-6; 9 bases match TRBD1. This CDR3 is built from 15 residues. Germline V gene sequence: CDR1 MGHDK, CDR2 SYGVNS. Germline trimming cut 4 bases from V and 7 bases from J; bases unmatched to any gene: 5.

This sequence joins TRBV4-2 and TRBJ1-1; 8 bases align to TRBD1. Germline V CDR1 and CDR2: LGHNA, YNFKEQ. V lost 3 bases to trimming and J lost 0 bases; unmatched junction nucleotides: 6. CDR3 length: 16 amino acids. CDR3 sequence: CASSQAQGGLNTEAFF. The CDR3 nucleotides read TGTGCCAGCAGCCAGGCACAGGGGGGACTGAACACTGAAGCTTTCTTT.

This clone was recorded a few times. The chain is built from TRBV28 and TRBJ1-1; 10 positions agree with TRBD1. Germline CDR1 reads MDHEN; CDR2 reads SYDVKM. The CDR3 consists of 15 residues. V lost 2 bases to trimming and J lost 6 bases; unmatched junction nucleotides: 6. The CDR3 DNA sequence: TGTGCCAGCAGTTTAGGGACAGGGGTTTTGGCTGAAGCTTTCTTT. It codes for CASSLGTGVLAEAFF.

This chain links TRBV30 with TRBJ2-5; 7 positions agree with TRBD2. The CDR3 has 13 residues. The trim removed 4 bases at V and 5 bases at J, leaving 7 bases unmatched. The germline V gene encodes CDR1 GTSNPN and CDR2 SVGIG (reference sequence). CDR3 sequence reads: CAWTAGPPETQYF. In nucleotides, the CDR3 is TGTGCCTGGACAGCGGGACCCCCCGAGACCCAGTACTTC.